Below are 25 T cell receptor beta chains sequenced from a single sample in a study of cytomegalovirus exposure and HLA in healthy donors. This table comes from immunoSEQ multiplex PCR, and its TCRdb copy is limited to in-frame clones, with some not included. The sample lists about 130,000 clones; just under 90% were seen once. The sequenced material came from PBMCs. The origin of the receptors is a woman aged 30 to 39 in good health and CMV-seropositive.

J is TRBJ2-1 and V is TRBV2; 9 positions agree with TRBD2. The J segment lost 4 bases and the V segment lost 5 bases, leaving 12 bases of the junction unmatched. The germline CDR1 and CDR2 sequences are SNHLY and FYNNEI. The CDR3 spans 17 residues. The CDR3 here is CASSSRWAGGQYNEQFF. The CDR3 DNA reads TGTGCCAGCAGTTCCCGCTGGGCGGGGGGGCAGTACAATGAGCAGTTCTTC.

This clone was recorded only once. This chain connects TRBV28 to TRBJ2-4, with 9 bases that match TRBD1. The CDR3 loop spans 14 amino acids. The ends lost 4 bases at V and 8 bases at J; junction bases unmatched: 6. The germline V gene encodes CDR1 MDHEN and CDR2 SYDVKM. The CDR3 DNA reads TGTGCCAGCAGTTCCCGGGACAGGGTGGACATTCAGTACTTC. Amino acids: CASSSRDRVDIQYF.

This chain joins TRBV9 and TRBJ2-7, with 7 positions matching TRBD1. The CDR3 loop spans 14 amino acids. The germline CDR1 and CDR2 sequences are SGDLS and YYNGEE. V was pared by 3 bases and J by 0 bases, with 3 bases of the junction left unmatched. The CDR3 nucleotides are TGTGCCAGCAGCGGAACAGGGGCCTCCTACGAGCAGTACTTC. It yields the protein CASSGTGASYEQYF.

This chain joins TRBV27 and TRBJ1-1; 8 bases fit TRBD1. J gave up 5 bases and V 2 bases, and 10 bases lay outside the gene matches. The CDR3 is made up of 16 amino acids. From germline, CDR1 is MNHEY and CDR2 SMNVEV (reference sequence). The CDR3 here is CASSLSQGARGTEAFF. CDR3 in DNA: TGTGCCAGCAGTTTAAGTCAGGGGGCAAGAGGAACTGAAGCTTTCTTT.

The chain has TRBV29-1 and TRBJ1-1, with D tentatively TRBD1 (6 bases). Per the germline V gene, CDR1 is SQVTM and CDR2 is ANQGSEA. The CDR3 sequence is 13 residues long. CDR3 protein: CSTSGHLDTEAFF. DNA for the CDR3: TGCAGTACATCGGGACACCTGGACACTGAAGCTTTCTTT.

This chain links TRBV6-1 with TRBJ1-2; 7 bases agree with TRBD1. Germline trimming cut 4 bases from V and 7 bases from J; bases unmatched to any gene: 9. CDR3 length: 14 amino acids. Germline CDR1 is MNHNS and CDR2 is SASEGT. CDR3 sequence (DNA): TGTGCCAGCAGTGTCGAAGGGGGCGCGGGTGGCTACACCTTC. Amino acid sequence: CASSVEGGAGGYTF.

This chain links TRBV5-1 with TRBJ2-5; 7 bases map to TRBD1. CDR1 and CDR2 from the germline V gene are SGHRS and YFSETQ. V shed 3 bases and J 5 bases; nucleotides not matched to a gene: 7. CDR3 length: 14 residues. The CDR3 sequence is CASSSQGWEETQYF. CDR3 sequence (DNA): TGCGCCAGCAGCTCACAGGGGTGGGAGGAGACCCAGTACTTC.

This sequence joins TRBV14 and TRBJ2-7; D remains ambiguous. The CDR3 sequence is 11 residues long. Germline CDR1 reads SGHDN; CDR2 reads FVKESK. V lost 4 bases and J 8 bases, leaving 9 bases between the germline ends. CDR3 sequence (DNA): TGTGCCAGCAGCCTCTTCACTAAGCAGTACTTC. Protein: CASSLFTKQYF.

This clone has only one observation. This chain uses TRBV11-2 with TRBJ2-7, with 7 bases that match TRBD1. This CDR3 is built from 16 residues. The V gene's germline CDR1 is SGHAT and CDR2 FQNNGV. V shed 4 bases and J 0 bases; nucleotides not matched to a gene: 9. CDR3 nucleotides: TGTGCCAGCAGCTCGCTCCGGACAGGCCGCTCCTACGAGCAGTACTTC. Protein: CASSSLRTGRSYEQYF.

The rearrangement uses TRBV6-1 and TRBJ2-2; D gene uncertain. The CDR3 sequence is 15 residues long. V was trimmed by 0 bases and J by 1 base, leaving 6 bases between them. CDR1 and CDR2 (germline): MNHNS, SASEGT. This CDR3 is CASSEASMNTGELFF. DNA for the CDR3: TGTGCCAGCAGTGAAGCTTCCATGAACACCGGGGAGCTGTTTTTT.

The chain carries TRBV28 and TRBJ2-7; tentatively, D is TRBD2 (5 bases). Germline CDR1 and CDR2: MDHEN and SYDVKM. Trimming pared 6 bases from V and 0 bases from J, leaving 6 bases between. The CDR3 length is 12 residues. The CDR3 nucleotides are TGTGCCAGCAGACGGGGCTCCTACGAGCAGTACTTC. This gives the protein CASRRGSYEQYF.

This clone was picked up a small number of times. V is TRBV5-4 and J is TRBJ2-2; 8 positions match TRBD2. This CDR3 is 15 amino acids long. Germline V gene lookup returns CDR1 SGHNT and CDR2 YYREEE (reference sequence). V gave up 3 bases and J gave up 3 bases; unmatched junction bases: 4. The DNA of the CDR3 is TGTGCCAGCAGCTGGGGACTAGTGGACACCGGGGAGCTGTTTTTT. Residues: CASSWGLVDTGELFF.

The chain carries TRBV27 and TRBJ2-3, with TRBD1 matching 9 bases. This CDR3 has 15 amino acids. Germline V CDR1 and CDR2: MNHEY, SMNVEV (reference sequence). Germline trimming cut 5 bases from V and 4 bases from J; bases unmatched to any gene: 7. The DNA of the CDR3 is TGTGCCAGCAGTCAGGGACAGGGTGGGGCAGATACGCAGTATTTT. The encoded protein is CASSQGQGGADTQYF.

The chain combines TRBV10-1 with TRBJ2-3, with a possible D match to TRBD2 (6 bases). The CDR3 covers 18 residues. The V gene lost 0 bases and the J gene lost 1 base, with 17 bases spanning the gap. Germline-derived CDR1 and CDR2 are WNHNN and SYGVQD (reference sequence). The DNA of the CDR3 is TGCGCCAGCAGTGAGTCGACTTGGAGGGAAGGGGGCACAGATACGCAGTATTTT. This gives the protein CASSESTWREGGTDTQYF.

V usage is TRBV9 and J usage is TRBJ2-1; tentative D call: TRBD2 (5 bases). Per germline, CDR1 SGDLS and CDR2 YYNGEE. Trimming removed 4 bases from V and 0 bases from J, with 8 bases in between. There are 14 residues in the CDR3. The CDR3 DNA sequence: TGTGCCAGCAGCCCCGGAGGCTCCTACAATGAGCAGTTCTTC. Encoded protein: CASSPGGSYNEQFF.

The chain has TRBV6-4 and TRBJ2-7; TRBD2 matches 8 bases. Germline assignment: CDR1 MRHNA and CDR2 SNTAGT. V lost 9 bases to trimming and J lost 4 bases; unmatched junction nucleotides: 11. This CDR3 comprises 14 residues. The CDR3 DNA reads as TGTGCCAGGAGAGGGACTAGTAATAGGTACGAGCAGTACTTC. Its translation is CARRGTSNRYEQYF.

The chain employs TRBV9 and TRBJ2-3; D is unclear. Germline values: CDR1 SGDLS, CDR2 YYNGEE. The CDR3 covers 15 residues. Trimming stripped 3 bases from V and 0 bases from J, with 11 bases between. This CDR3 is CASSGGATSTDTQYF. For the CDR3, the DNA is TGTGCCAGCAGCGGCGGCGCGACTAGCACAGATACGCAGTATTTT.

The V call is TRBV10-3, the J call TRBJ2-3, with 7 bases lining up with TRBD1. CDR3 length: 16 amino acids. CDR1 is ENHRY and CDR2 is SYGVKD in the germline V gene. The trim removed 3 bases at V and 3 bases at J, leaving 9 bases unmatched. CDR3 DNA: TGTGCCATCAGTGAAGAGACAGGGAAGGGTACAGATACGCAGTATTTT. Its translation: CAISEETGKGTDTQYF.

This rearrangement joins TRBV19 to TRBJ1-5, with D tentatively TRBD1 (5 bases). The V end was cut by 6 bases, the J end by 2 bases, with 23 bases between. Germline V gene sequence: CDR1 LNHDA, CDR2 SQIVND (reference sequence). The CDR3 extends over 18 amino acids. DNA for the CDR3: TGTGCCAGTAGAAAACAGCCCCTCCAGGGCTGGCGCAATCAGCCCCAGCATTTT. The encoded protein is CASRKQPLQGWRNQPQHF.

J is TRBJ2-7 and V is TRBV25-1; D not resolved. The CDR3 has 13 amino acids. V was trimmed by 3 bases and J by 3 bases, leaving 9 bases between them. Germline V CDR1 and CDR2: MGHDK, SYGVNS. CDR3 nucleotide sequence: TGTGCCAGCAGTGATCTTGGCCGCTACGAGCAGTACTTC. It codes for CASSDLGRYEQYF.

By share, this clone ranks as medium-sized. This sequence joins TRBV6-5 and TRBJ2-7, with a weak D call TRBD2 (7 bases). Trimming took 7 bases from V and 3 from J, leaving 19 bases between them. This CDR3 region has 15 residues. CDR1 is MNHEY, CDR2 SVGAGI, per germline. CDR3 nucleotides: TGTGCCAGCACCTACGGTGGCGGGGGCCTCTACGAGCAGTACTTC. Translating it yields CASTYGGGGLYEQYF.

CDR3 region: CATSRGQLNEKLFF. CDR3 in DNA: TGTGCCACCAGCAGGGGACAGTTAAATGAAAAACTGTTTTTT. The chain employs TRBV15 and TRBJ1-4, with 7 bases that match TRBD1. Germline trimming cut 3 bases from V and 5 bases from J; bases unmatched to any gene: 3. The CDR3 totals 14 residues. The germline CDR1 and CDR2 sequences are LNHNV and YYDKDF (reference sequence).

V and J are TRBV11-2 and TRBJ1-1; D is perhaps TRBD1 (5 bases). The germline gives CDR1 SGHAT, CDR2 FQNNGV. Trimming removed 5 bases at V and 6 bases at J, with 22 bases between. The CDR3 has 16 residues. The CDR3 protein is CASSLAGRRAVSEAFF. The CDR3 coding sequence is TGTGCCAGCAGCCTTGCCGGACGCAGGGCTGTTTCTGAAGCTTTCTTT.

The chain carries TRBV13 and TRBJ2-3, with D perhaps matching TRBD2 (7 bases). Between the trimmed V and J ends, which lost 10 bases and 2 bases, there was a span of 13 bases. The germline V gene has CDR1 PRHDT and CDR2 FYEKMQ (reference sequence). This CDR3 comprises 13 residues. In DNA form, the CDR3 reads TGTGCCACAAGGGGGGGTATCACAGATACGCAGTATTTT. It yields the protein CATRGGITDTQYF.

This clone is a singleton in its sample. The rearrangement links TRBV28 to TRBJ1-2; possibly TRBD1 for D (6 bases). CDR3 length: 17 residues. Germline V gives CDR1 MDHEN, CDR2 SYDVKM. The V and J ends lost 4 bases and 1 base respectively, with 19 bases between them. As DNA, the CDR3 is TGTGCCAGCAGTTCCTACTCGATGGACAGATTTAACTATGGCTACACCTTC. It is translated as CASSSYSMDRFNYGYTF.